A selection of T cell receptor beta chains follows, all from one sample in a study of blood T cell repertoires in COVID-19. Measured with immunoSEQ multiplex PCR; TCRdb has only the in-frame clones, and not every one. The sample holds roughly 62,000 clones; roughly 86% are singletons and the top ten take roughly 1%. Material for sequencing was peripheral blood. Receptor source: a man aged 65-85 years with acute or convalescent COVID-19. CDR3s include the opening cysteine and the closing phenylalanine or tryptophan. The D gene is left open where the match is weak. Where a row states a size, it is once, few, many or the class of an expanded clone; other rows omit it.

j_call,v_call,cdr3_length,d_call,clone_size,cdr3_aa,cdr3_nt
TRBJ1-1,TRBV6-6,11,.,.,CASSQTEIAFF,TGTGCCAGCAGTCAGACAGAGATAGCTTTCTTT
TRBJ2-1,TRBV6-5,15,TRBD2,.,CASSYSGGGTGEQFF,TGTGCCAGCAGTTACTCAGGCGGGGGGACGGGTGAGCAGTTCTTC
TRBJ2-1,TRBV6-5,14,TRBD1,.,CASSGTVDYNEQFF,TGTGCCAGCAGCGGGACAGTAGACTACAATGAGCAGTTCTTC
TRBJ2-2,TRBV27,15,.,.,CASSPGTPNTGELFF,TGTGCCAGCAGCCCCGGGACACCGAACACCGGGGAGCTGTTTTTT
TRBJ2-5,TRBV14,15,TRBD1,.,CASSLLDRGKETQYF,TGTGCCAGCAGCCTCCTGGACAGGGGGAAAGAGACCCAGTACTTC
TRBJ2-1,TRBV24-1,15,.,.,CATSDAKLAFNEQFF,TGTGCCACCAGTGATGCAAAGCTAGCCTTCAATGAGCAGTTCTTC
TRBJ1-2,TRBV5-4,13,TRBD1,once,CASSPGQGGGYTF,TGTGCCAGCAGCCCGGGACAGGGCGGTGGCTACACCTTC
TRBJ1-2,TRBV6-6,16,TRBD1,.,CASSFLTRTGGYGYTF,TGTGCCAGCAGCTTTCTAACCCGGACAGGCGGCTATGGCTACACCTTC
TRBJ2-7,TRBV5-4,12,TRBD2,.,CASSSGTTEQYF,TGTGCCAGCAGCTCCGGGACTACCGAGCAGTACTTC
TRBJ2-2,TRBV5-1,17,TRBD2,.,CASSMTSGVSNTGELFF,TGCGCCAGCAGCATGACTAGCGGGGTATCAAACACCGGGGAGCTGTTTTTT
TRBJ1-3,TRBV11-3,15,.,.,CASSLSGFAGNTIYF,TGTGCCAGCAGCTTATCAGGGTTCGCTGGAAACACCATATATTTT
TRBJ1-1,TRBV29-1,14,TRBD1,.,CSITGGNLNTEAFF,TGCAGCATAACAGGGGGAAATCTGAACACTGAAGCTTTCTTT
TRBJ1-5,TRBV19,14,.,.,CASSISGSNQPQHF,TGTGCCAGTAGTATCTCAGGGAGCAATCAGCCCCAGCATTTT